One T cell receptor (beta chain) is described in this entry. Its target is not known. Primers for the PCR totalled 60 Vbeta and 13 Jbeta. Assay used: immunoSEQ multiplex PCR; TCRdb lists only in-frame clones, some missing. The data contain some 150,000 clones, around 80% of them singletons. This specimen comes from a study of cytomegalovirus exposure and HLA in healthy donors. Study information: There were a few hundred genotyped donors. Of these, 75% to 85% fell in the genetic ancestry cluster associated with self-reported Caucasian donors.

CDR1 and CDR2 (germline): MRHNA, SNTAGT. CDR3 length: 16 residues. Unmatched junction bases numbered 2, after V lost 2 bases and J lost 0 bases. Study-level results: The study labeled 150 to 200 TCR beta chains cytomegalovirus-associated.

V gene TRBV6-4 combines with J gene TRBJ2-3; 10 bases agree with TRBD2. Sequencing used PBMCs. This TCR derives from a woman between 25 and 40 years old in good health and CMV-seronegative. CDR3 sequence (DNA): TGTGCCAGCAGTGACGGGACTAGCGTAAGCACAGATACGCAGTATTTT. Translated: CASSDGTSVSTDTQYF.